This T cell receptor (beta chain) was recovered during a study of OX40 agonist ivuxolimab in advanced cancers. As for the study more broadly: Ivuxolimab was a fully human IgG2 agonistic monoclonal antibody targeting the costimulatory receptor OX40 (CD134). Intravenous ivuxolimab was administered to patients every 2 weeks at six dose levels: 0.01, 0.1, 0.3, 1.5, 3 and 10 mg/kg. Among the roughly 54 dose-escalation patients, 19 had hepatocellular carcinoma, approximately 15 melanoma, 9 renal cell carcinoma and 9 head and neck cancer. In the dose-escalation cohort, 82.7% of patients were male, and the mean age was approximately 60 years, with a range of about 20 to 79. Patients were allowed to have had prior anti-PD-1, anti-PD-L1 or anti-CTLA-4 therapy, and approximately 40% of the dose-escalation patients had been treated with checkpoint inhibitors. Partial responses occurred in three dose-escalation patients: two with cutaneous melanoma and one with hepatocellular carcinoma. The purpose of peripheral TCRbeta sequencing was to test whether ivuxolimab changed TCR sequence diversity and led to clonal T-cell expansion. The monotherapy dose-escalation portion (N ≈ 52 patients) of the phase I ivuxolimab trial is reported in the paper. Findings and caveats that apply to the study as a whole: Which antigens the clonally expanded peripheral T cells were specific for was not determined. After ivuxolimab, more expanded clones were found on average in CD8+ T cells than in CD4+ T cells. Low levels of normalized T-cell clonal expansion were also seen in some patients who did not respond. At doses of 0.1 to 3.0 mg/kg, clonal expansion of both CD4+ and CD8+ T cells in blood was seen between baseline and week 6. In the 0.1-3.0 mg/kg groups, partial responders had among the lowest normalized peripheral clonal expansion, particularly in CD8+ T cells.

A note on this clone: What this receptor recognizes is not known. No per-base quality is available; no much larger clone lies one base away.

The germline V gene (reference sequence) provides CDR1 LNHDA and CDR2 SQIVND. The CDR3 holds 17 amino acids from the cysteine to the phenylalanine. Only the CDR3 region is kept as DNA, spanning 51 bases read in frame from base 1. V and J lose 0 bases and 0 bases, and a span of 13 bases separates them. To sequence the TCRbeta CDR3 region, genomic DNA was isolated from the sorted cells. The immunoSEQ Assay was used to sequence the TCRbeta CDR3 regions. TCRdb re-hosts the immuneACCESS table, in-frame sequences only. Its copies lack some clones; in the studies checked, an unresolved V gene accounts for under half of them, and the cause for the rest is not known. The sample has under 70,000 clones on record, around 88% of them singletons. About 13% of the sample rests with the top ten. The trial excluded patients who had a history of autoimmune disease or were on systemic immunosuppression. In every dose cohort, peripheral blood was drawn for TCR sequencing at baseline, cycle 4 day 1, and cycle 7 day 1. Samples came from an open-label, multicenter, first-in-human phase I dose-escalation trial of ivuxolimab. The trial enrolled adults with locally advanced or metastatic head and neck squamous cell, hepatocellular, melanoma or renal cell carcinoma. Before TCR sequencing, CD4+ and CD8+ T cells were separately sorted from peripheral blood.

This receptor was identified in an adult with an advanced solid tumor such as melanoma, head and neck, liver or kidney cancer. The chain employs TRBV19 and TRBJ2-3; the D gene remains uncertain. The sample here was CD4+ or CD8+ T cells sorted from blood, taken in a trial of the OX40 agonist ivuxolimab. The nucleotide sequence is TGTGCCAGTAGTATAGATCCGACAAGCATTAGCACAGATACGCAGTATTTT. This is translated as CASSIDPTSISTDTQYF.